Below, 14 T cell receptor beta chains from the same sample are listed, as sequenced in a study of beta chain features in type 1 diabetes. Study conclusions and caveats: There was a moderate but significant shortening of TCRB CDR3s in all four CD4+ subsets of Type 1 diabetes patients.

Their antigen targets remain unknown. The study reverse transcribed the entire isolated RNA, so it sequenced expressed TCRB transcripts. Here immunoSEQ multiplex PCR was the method, and the copy in TCRdb shows in-frame clones only, minus some. The table has roughly 150,000 clones, 6.5% to 9.5% seen once. Sequenced sample: central memory CD4+ T cells from blood. These receptors were obtained from a woman aged 35 to 49 with type 1 diabetes.

In this sample, this clone turned up many times. Other nucleotide sequences in the sample specify the same CDR3. The chain couples TRBV14 to TRBJ1-1; TRBD1 aligns across 7 bases. The CDR3 contains 12 residues. From germline, CDR1 is SGHDN and CDR2 FVKESK. Trimming removed 3 bases from V and 7 bases from J; junction bases left unmatched: 2. Written as DNA, the CDR3 is TGTGCCAGCAGCCAGAACAGGGGTGAAGCTTTCTTT. This sequence encodes CASSQNRGEAFF.

The chain joins TRBV7-2 to TRBJ2-3; 10 nucleotides agree with TRBD1. The germline gives CDR1 SGHTA, CDR2 FQGNSA. CDR3 length: 12 residues. Germline trimming cut 1 base from V and 13 bases from J; bases unmatched to any gene: 2. Here the CDR3 reads CASSLGDRGKYF. The DNA of the CDR3 is TGTGCCAGCAGCTTAGGGGACAGGGGAAAGTATTTT.

This clone occurred a few times. The V and J genes are TRBV7-2 and TRBJ1-4; a weak D match, TRBD1 (6 bases). Germline lookup yields CDR1 SGHTA and CDR2 FQGNSA. Trimming removed 5 bases from V and 8 bases from J, with 15 bases in between. The CDR3 loop spans 14 amino acids. This chain's CDR3 is CASSLSSGTEKLFF. Written as DNA, the CDR3 is TGTGCCAGCAGCCTTTCATCCGGGACAGAAAAACTGTTTTTT.

This clone has more than one count but fewer than ten. This chain links TRBV5-1 with TRBJ1-1, with no clear D. Between the trimmed V and J ends, which lost 0 bases and 3 bases, there was a span of 9 bases. Germline loops: CDR1 SGHRS, CDR2 YFSETQ. CDR3 length: 14 amino acids. CDR3 protein: CASSLATRYTEAFF. CDR3 DNA: TGCGCCAGCAGCTTGGCGACAAGATACACTGAAGCTTTCTTT.

This clone was recorded at least ten times. V and J are TRBV29-1 and TRBJ2-5; TRBD2 might be the D (7 bases). V gave up 5 bases and J gave up 3 bases, with 19 bases separating them. CDR3 length equals 15 residues. Per the germline V gene, CDR1 is SQVTM and CDR2 is ANQGSEA. DNA of the CDR3: TGCAGCGTTCGCCCCAAGGCGGGGGCAAAAGAGACCCAGTACTTC. The encoded protein is CSVRPKAGAKETQYF.

The J gene is TRBJ2-7, the V gene TRBV14; no firm D call. Germline lookup yields CDR1 SGHDN and CDR2 FVKESK. This CDR3 has 14 amino acids. V dropped 3 bases and J dropped 2 bases, with 11 bases sitting between them. For the CDR3, the DNA is TGTGCCAGCAGCCAGCAGGAAACCACCTACGAGCAGTACTTC. This encodes CASSQQETTYEQYF. Full variable domain (rest looked up from reference TRBV14 and TRBJ2-7): EAGVTQFPSHSVIEKGQTVTLRCDPISGHDNLYWYRRVMGKEIKFLLHFVKESKQDESGMPNNRFLAERTGGTYSTLKVQPAELEDSGVYFCASSQQETTYEQYFGPGTRLTVT.

This chain connects TRBV30 to TRBJ2-7; 10 bases align to TRBD2. V lost 4 bases, J lost 5 bases, and 20 bases stayed unmatched. The CDR3 runs to 18 residues. Germline CDR1 is GTSNPN and CDR2 is SVGIG (reference sequence). The CDR3 DNA sequence: TGTGCCTGGATAGCCGAAAGCGGGAGGGCCGAGTTTGGCGACGAGCAGTACTTC. This translates into CAWIAESGRAEFGDEQYF.

The chain uses TRBV5-6 and TRBJ2-7; D is uncertain. The CDR3 extends over 13 amino acids. CDR1 and CDR2 from the germline V gene are SGHDT and YYEEEE. V lost 0 bases to trimming and J lost 5 bases, with 9 bases between them. The CDR3 here is CASSLVSVDEQYF. The CDR3, as DNA: TGTGCCAGCAGCTTGGTTTCGGTGGACGAGCAGTACTTC. Full variable domain (rest looked up from reference TRBV5-6 and TRBJ2-7): DAGVTQSPTHLIKTRGQQVTLRCSPKSGHDTVSWYQQALGQGPQFIFQYYEEEERQRGNFPDRFSGHQFPNYSSELNVNALLLGDSALYLCASSLVSVDEQYFGPGTRLTVT.

This clone has just a few counts. The CDR3 region is CASTGGTGGVGYTF. CDR3 in DNA: TGTGCCAGCACCGGTGGGACAGGGGGAGTCGGCTACACCTTC. The chain joins TRBV28 to TRBJ1-2; 11 bases line up with TRBD1. This CDR3 has 14 residues. V lost 7 bases to trimming and J lost 8 bases; unmatched junction nucleotides: 9. Per germline, CDR1 MDHEN and CDR2 SYDVKM.

This sequence joins TRBV7-2 and TRBJ2-3; tentative D call: TRBD2 (5 bases). The germline CDR1 and CDR2 sequences are SGHTA and FQGNSA. This CDR3 has 16 residues. The V end was cut by 1 base, the J end by 5 bases, with 16 bases between. The chain's CDR3 is CASSLVGGSYGDTQYF. In DNA, the CDR3 is TGTGCCAGCAGCTTAGTCGGTGGGAGCTATGGAGATACGCAGTATTTT.

This clone was seen a handful of times. The chain recombines TRBV11-1 with TRBJ2-3, with D perhaps matching TRBD2 (5 bases). Per germline, CDR1 SGHAT and CDR2 FQDESV (reference sequence). The CDR3 runs to 15 residues. Between the trimmed V and J ends, which lost 5 bases and 5 bases, there was a span of 17 bases. CDR3 in amino acids: CASSLEAFGEDTQYF. CDR3 sequence (DNA): TGTGCCAGCAGCCTTGAGGCATTCGGGGAAGATACGCAGTATTTT.

This clone was seen a handful of times. The chain carries TRBV19 and TRBJ1-5, with D unclear. The germline V gene encodes CDR1 LNHDA and CDR2 SQIVND (reference sequence). V gave up 6 bases and J gave up 2 bases, with 17 bases separating them. This CDR3 has 16 amino acids. CDR3 bases: TGTGCCAGTAGCGAGGGCCTAACTGGGGGCAATCAGCCCCAGCATTTT. This gives the protein CASSEGLTGGNQPQHF.

V is TRBV28 and J is TRBJ2-2, with 8 bases matching TRBD2. Per the germline V gene, CDR1 is MDHEN and CDR2 is SYDVKM. This CDR3 region has 13 residues. V dropped 7 bases and J dropped 7; count of bases not matched to a gene: 5. CDR3: CASTGGLDGELFF. The CDR3, as DNA: TGTGCCAGCACGGGGGGGCTCGACGGGGAGCTGTTTTTT. Based on the CDR3 plus reference TRBV28 and TRBJ2-2, the full variable domain is DVKVTQSSRYLVKRTGEKVFLECVQDMDHENMFWYRQDPGLGLRLIYFSYDVKMKEKGDIPEGYSVSREKKERFSLILESASTNQTSMYLCASTGGLDGELFFGEGSRLTVL.

V is TRBV7-2 and J is TRBJ1-4; no clear D. Germline V gene sequence: CDR1 SGHTA, CDR2 FQGNSA. Trimming shortened V by 4 bases and J by 8 bases, and 23 bases separated the two germline ends. There are 17 residues in the CDR3. The CDR3 here is CASSSNPELSLWEKLFF. The CDR3 bases are TGTGCCAGCAGCTCAAACCCCGAGTTGTCCCTTTGGGAAAAACTGTTTTTT.